This T cell receptor (beta chain) was identified in a study of blood T cell dynamics during melanoma immunotherapy. Across the study: First-line therapy was either pembrolizumab or nivolumab with ipilimumab for metastatic melanoma.

There are 15 residues in the CDR3. The germline CDR1 and CDR2 sequences are SGHTA and FQGTGA. Trimming removed 2 bases at V and 5 bases at J, with 15 bases between. The time point is: pre-treatment baseline. Response was assessed by RECIST 1.1 at 12 weeks, except a couple of rapid progressors. Patients had no prior systemic cancer treatment, immunosuppressants or other active cancers. DNA loading was fixed at roughly 0.35 ug for all bulk PBMC samples. Measured with immunoSEQ multiplex PCR; TCRdb has only the in-frame clones, and not every one. The table has over 13,000 clones, 85% seen once. This clone was recorded once.

The material sequenced was blood, taken from a patient treated with checkpoint blockade. This rearrangement joins TRBV7-3 to TRBJ1-1, with D maybe TRBD1 (5 bases). This TCR came from a human donor with melanoma. This chain's CDR3 is CASSLSGGAGTEAFF. CDR3 in DNA: TGTGCCAGCAGCTTATCGGGGGGAGCGGGTACTGAAGCTTTCTTT.